This T cell receptor (beta chain) is drawn from a study of cytomegalovirus exposure and HLA in healthy donors. Study details: The same platform was used for the roughly 120 validation repertoires as for the approximately 630 first-cohort repertoires, as reported in a later analysis. Study findings and constraints: TCR sequences were mostly rare, though some public TCRs occurred in many donors. In vitro checks showed that a few CMV-associated chains really do target CMV antigens. A subsequent analysis found that TCR clusters from the first cohort also tended to co-occur in the 90 to 150 validation repertoires, with roughly 95% of cluster scores above 0.

About this clone itself: The antigen is undetermined.

Sequencing was performed with immunoSEQ multiplex PCR; in TCRdb, only in-frame clones are kept and a portion is missing. Among a few hundred thousand clones, approximately 88% were seen once, and the ten largest hold over 11%. The CDR3 is 10 residues long. The V end lost 6 bases, the J end lost 2 bases, and 0 bases lay between the germline ends. Germline CDR1 reads MNHEY; CDR2 reads SMNVEV (reference sequence). The chain links TRBV27 to TRBJ2-3; D gene unclear. The sample consisted of PBMCs. This receptor was obtained from a woman younger than 45 in good health and CMV-seropositive. CDR3 DNA sequence: TGTGCCAGCAGCACAGATACGCAGTATTTT. Protein sequence: CASSTDTQYF.